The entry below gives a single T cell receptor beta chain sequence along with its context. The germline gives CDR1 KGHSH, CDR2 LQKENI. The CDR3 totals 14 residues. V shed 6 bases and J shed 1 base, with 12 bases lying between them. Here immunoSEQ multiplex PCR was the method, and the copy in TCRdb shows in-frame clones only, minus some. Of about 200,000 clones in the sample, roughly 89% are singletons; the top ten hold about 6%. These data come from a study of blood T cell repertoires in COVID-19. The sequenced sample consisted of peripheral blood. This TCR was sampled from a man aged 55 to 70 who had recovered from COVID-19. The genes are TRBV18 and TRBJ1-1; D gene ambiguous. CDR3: CASSLGSRNTEAFF. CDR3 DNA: TGTGCCAGCTCCCTCGGGAGCAGGAACACTGAAGCTTTCTTT.